These T cell receptor beta chains were read from a single sample in a study of blood T cells in healthy people across ages. TCRdb reprocessed the 5' RACE reads with MiXCR, giving one entry per CDR3 protein. The sample has approximately 810,000 distinct CDR3 sequences, 36% seen once. Sequencing was done on a sample of blood. Every receptor here comes from a man younger than 35 in good health. The CDR3 runs from the conserved cysteine through the conserved F or W. The order of the fields is J gene, V gene, CDR3 protein.

TRBJ2-3,TRBV30,CACTLGRGEDTDTQYF
-,TRBV7-2,CASSPRPAGEQYF
TRBJ1-1,TRBV2,CASSVVAGGAFF
TRBJ1-2,TRBV9,CASSVGQGSGYTF
TRBJ1-2,TRBV6-1,CASSEALGTAGYGYTF
-,TRBV20-1,CSAPPWGIYEQYF
TRBJ1-5,TRBV3-1,CASSQDLINQPQHF
TRBJ2-5,TRBV20-1,CSARAPRGSQETQYF
TRBJ1-1,TRBV13,CASSLGGRGTMNTEAFF
TRBJ2-4,TRBV6-2/TRBV6-3,CASSYLASFKNIQYF
TRBJ2-4,TRBV12-3/TRBV12-4,CASSLAATQIQYF
TRBJ2-1,TRBV20-1,CSARTGTGGRSMLGKYEQFF
TRBJ2-3,TRBV19,CASSPTGLGTGTQYF
TRBJ2-3,TRBV28,CASSSGGAENTDTQYF
TRBJ2-4,TRBV12-3/TRBV12-4,CASSLQGDSVAKNIQYF
TRBJ2-2,TRBV12-3/TRBV12-4,CASSIGPTNTGELFF
TRBJ2-1,TRBV7-2,CASSSDRARGNEQFF
TRBJ1-5,TRBV6-2/TRBV6-3,CASGGLQPQHF
TRBJ2-5,TRBV5-1,CASSILAGGPETQYF
-,TRBV7-6,CASSCSSLETQYF
TRBJ1-6,TRBV5-1,CASGDGGSYNSPLHF
TRBJ2-2,TRBV12-3/TRBV12-4,CASSLHPRMVGTGELFF
TRBJ1-5,TRBV6-2/TRBV6-3,CASRPGDQPQHF
TRBJ1-1,TRBV12-3/TRBV12-4,CASSFAQGSTEAFF
TRBJ1-6,TRBV9,CASSGVSSPLHF
TRBJ2-1,TRBV12-3/TRBV12-4,CASSPTREYNEQFF
TRBJ1-2,TRBV5-1,CASSPGQGMDYTF
TRBJ1-1,TRBV9,CASSVVGREDEAFF
TRBJ1-4,TRBV18,CASSPTGDPGQRREKLFF